The 28 T cell receptor beta chains below come from one sample, sequenced in a study of blood T cell repertoires in COVID-19. Only in-frame clones appear in the TCRdb table, and some are missing; sequencing was by immunoSEQ multiplex PCR. The sample contains some 38,000 clones, about 89% of which appear only once. Sequencing was done on a sample of peripheral blood. The receptors were gathered from a man aged 45-60 years with active COVID-19.

J is TRBJ2-2 and V is TRBV19, with no clear D. Looked up from germline, CDR1 is LNHDA and CDR2 is SQIVND (reference sequence). There are 12 residues in the CDR3. The V gene lost 1 base and the J gene lost 6 bases, with 3 bases spanning the gap. The CDR3 DNA reads as TGTGCCAGTAGTATAGTATCCGGGGAGCTGTTTTTT. Protein: CASSIVSGELFF.

This chain links TRBV4-2 with TRBJ2-1; D not certain. Deletions cut 1 base from V and 3 bases from J, with 7 bases between. Germline CDR1 and CDR2: LGHNA and YNFKEQ. This CDR3 spans 14 amino acids. CDR3 in DNA: TGTGCCAGCAGCCAAGGTCAGGTCTACAATGAGCAGTTCTTC. Amino acid sequence: CASSQGQVYNEQFF.

The rearrangement joins TRBV30 to TRBJ1-1, with TRBD1 matching over 8 bases. This CDR3 contains 16 residues. V was pared by 4 bases and J by 5 bases, with 15 bases of the junction left unmatched. Germline assignment: CDR1 GTSNPN and CDR2 SVGIG (reference sequence). The CDR3 nucleotides read TGTGCCTGGATGGGGCCTTCTGGGACAGGCGGGACTGAAGCTTTCTTT. Its protein is CAWMGPSGTGGTEAFF. Supplemented by reference TRBV30 and TRBJ1-1, the full variable domain reads SQTIHQWPATLVQPVGSPLSLECTVEGTSNPNLYWYRQAAGRGLQLLFYSVGIGQISSEVPQNLSASRPQDRQFILSSKKLLLSDSGFYLCAWMGPSGTGGTEAFFGQGTRLTVV.

This clone was detected once. The chain carries TRBV5-1 and TRBJ1-2, with D maybe TRBD1 (6 bases). Per germline, CDR1 SGHRS and CDR2 YFSETQ. The CDR3 length is 13 residues. V was pared by 4 bases and J by 7 bases, with 14 bases between. CDR3 in amino acids: CASSPSGARGYTF. For the CDR3, the DNA is TGCGCCAGCAGCCCCTCAGGGGCGCGTGGCTACACCTTC.

CDR3 sequence reads: CASNRLGPQETQYF. The CDR3, as DNA: TGTGCCAGCAATCGACTAGGCCCCCAAGAGACCCAGTACTTC. J is TRBJ2-5 and V is TRBV2, with D possibly being TRBD2 (6 bases). V lost 7 bases and J lost 1, with 13 bases in between. The CDR3 sequence is 14 residues long. Germline values: CDR1 SNHLY, CDR2 FYNNEI.

This chain joins TRBV6-4 and TRBJ1-6; 8 bases are a match to TRBD1. The germline V gene encodes CDR1 MRHNA and CDR2 SNTAGT. V was clipped by 6 bases and J by 10 bases; unmatched bases: 8. This CDR3 has 14 residues. The CDR3 loop reads CASRKDRVGSPLHF. The CDR3 nucleotides read TGTGCCAGCAGGAAGGACAGGGTAGGATCACCCCTCCACTTT.

The V gene is TRBV5-4, the J gene TRBJ1-2; 7 positions match TRBD1. V was pared by 0 bases and J by 6 bases, with 2 bases of the junction left unmatched. The germline CDR1 and CDR2 sequences are SGHNT and YYREEE (reference sequence). This CDR3 is 13 amino acids long. CDR3 nucleotides: TGTGCCAGCAGCTTGGAGACAGGGAATGGCTACACCTTC. Translating gives CASSLETGNGYTF.

The chain links TRBV4-2 to TRBJ2-1; TRBD2 matches at 13 bases. The CDR3 length is 16 residues. CDR1 and CDR2 from the germline V gene are LGHNA and YNFKEQ. V gave up 4 bases and J gave up 5 bases; unmatched junction bases: 5. CDR3 bases: TGTGCCAGCAGCCGTCTAGGACTAGCGGGGGACAATGAGCAGTTCTTC. The encoded protein is CASSRLGLAGDNEQFF.

The rearrangement uses TRBV4-1 and TRBJ1-6; 9 bases map to TRBD1. In germline, CDR1 is MGHRA, CDR2 YSYEKL. V gave up 5 bases and J gave up 8 bases; unmatched junction bases: 7. This CDR3 spans 15 amino acids. This chain's CDR3 is CASSITGDRDSPLHF. CDR3 DNA sequence: TGCGCCAGCAGCATCACGGGGGACAGGGATTCACCCCTCCACTTT.

The chain carries TRBV6-5 and TRBJ1-5, with D maybe TRBD1 (6 bases). CDR3 length: 15 amino acids. V lost 6 bases and J lost 0, with 12 bases in between. The germline gives CDR1 MNHEY, CDR2 SVGAGI. The CDR3 DNA sequence: TGTGCCAGCAGGGACGGGACATATAGCAATCAGCCCCAGCATTTT. Translation gives CASRDGTYSNQPQHF.

This clone was found a few times. This chain joins TRBV7-3 and TRBJ2-7, with D possibly being TRBD1 (7 bases). CDR3 length: 15 amino acids. Trimming removed 2 bases at V and 3 bases at J, with 14 bases between. CDR1 SGHTA and CDR2 FQGTGA come from the germline V gene. CDR3 sequence reads: CASSLEAGGGYEQYF. CDR3 DNA sequence: TGTGCCAGCAGCTTAGAAGCAGGGGGAGGCTACGAGCAGTACTTC.

The J gene is TRBJ2-7, the V gene TRBV5-1; 10 positions agree with TRBD2. The V and J ends lost 0 bases and 2 bases, in that order; junction bases with no gene match: 17. This CDR3 is 20 amino acids long. Germline V CDR1 and CDR2: SGHRS, YFSETQ. The CDR3 DNA reads as TGCGCCAGCAGCTTGGGAGGTGGGACTAGCGTGAGGGTAGGGACCTACGAGCAGTACTTC. Translating gives CASSLGGGTSVRVGTYEQYF.

The rearrangement links TRBV9 to TRBJ2-2, with 8 bases matching TRBD1. V shed 2 bases and J 3 bases; nucleotides not matched to a gene: 9. The CDR3 is 17 amino acids. Germline CDR1 SGDLS, CDR2 YYNGEE. This CDR3 reads CASSVGRGTGHTGELFF. CDR3 DNA sequence: TGTGCCAGCAGCGTCGGCAGGGGGACAGGCCACACCGGGGAGCTGTTTTTT.

The genes are TRBV19 and TRBJ2-7; 9 nucleotides line up with TRBD1. Germline CDR1 LNHDA, CDR2 SQIVND (reference sequence). CDR3 size: 14 residues. Losses at the gene ends were 4 bases for V and 4 bases for J; bases not matched to a gene: 5. The chain's CDR3 is CASSRDRVGYEQYF. The CDR3 region has the DNA TGTGCCAGTAGTAGGGACAGGGTTGGGTACGAGCAGTACTTC.

The rearrangement uses TRBV12-2 and TRBJ2-7; the listed D gene, TRBD1, was not tested against the DNA. TRBV12-2 is flagged as a pseudogene. This CDR3 contains 16 residues. The CDR3 DNA is TGTGCAAGTCGCTTAGCGTGGTCGACAGGGGCCTACGAGCAGTACTTC. This codes for CASRLAWSTGAYEQYF.

This clone came up once. This chain links TRBV3-1 (or the pseudogene TRBV3-2) with TRBJ2-2; 7 bases are shared with TRBD2. CDR3 length: 16 amino acids. Germline V gives CDR1 LGHDT, CDR2 YNNKEL (reference sequence). Trimming took 4 bases from V and 5 from J; bases not matched to a gene: 10. The CDR3 here is CASSLTWGGETGELFF. The CDR3 DNA sequence: TGTGCCAGCAGCCTCACTTGGGGGGGAGAAACCGGGGAGCTGTTTTTT.

This clone was observed a handful of times. V is TRBV28 and J is TRBJ2-7; D may be TRBD2 (5 bases). CDR3 length equals 18 residues. Per the germline V gene, CDR1 is MDHEN and CDR2 is SYDVKM. The V gene lost 6 bases and the J gene lost 9 bases, with 33 bases spanning the gap. The chain's CDR3 is CASSPRGGIKGTSLRQYF. In DNA, the CDR3 is TGTGCCAGCAGCCCTCGGGGTGGTATTAAGGGAACCTCTTTACGGCAGTACTTC.

The rearrangement links TRBV19 to TRBJ2-1; 7 bases agree with TRBD2. Germline assignment: CDR1 LNHDA and CDR2 SQIVND (reference sequence). V shed 2 bases, J shed 6 bases, and the junction held 4 bases outside the gene matches. This CDR3 is built from 14 residues. The chain's CDR3 is CASSIRDYTNEQFF. DNA for the CDR3: TGTGCCAGTAGTATAAGGGACTACACCAATGAGCAGTTCTTC.

The J gene is TRBJ2-3, the V gene TRBV19, with D possibly TRBD2 on 6 matching bases. CDR1 and CDR2 (germline): LNHDA, SQIVND (reference sequence). V was cut by 7 bases and J by 4 bases, with 12 bases left in between. CDR3 length equals 13 residues. The CDR3 DNA is TGTGCCAGTACCGACACGGGGGCAGATACGCAGTATTTT. This gives the protein CASTDTGADTQYF.

The genes are TRBV9 and TRBJ2-2, with D possibly TRBD1 on 6 matching bases. V gave up 2 bases and J gave up 1 base, with 9 bases separating them. Germline values: CDR1 SGDLS, CDR2 YYNGEE. This CDR3 has 15 amino acids. The CDR3, as DNA: TGTGCCAGCAGCGTCCAGGGGTTGAACACCGGGGAGCTGTTTTTT. Amino acids: CASSVQGLNTGELFF.

The J gene is TRBJ2-7, the V gene TRBV18; TRBD1 aligns across 10 bases. Germline V CDR1 and CDR2: KGHSH, LQKENI. The J segment lost 7 bases and the V segment lost 3 bases, leaving 6 bases of the junction unmatched. The CDR3 is 14 residues long. CDR3 sequence (DNA): TGTGCCAGCTCACCTGGGACAGGGGTGGGAGAGCAGTACTTC. It encodes CASSPGTGVGEQYF. Based on the CDR3 plus reference TRBV18 and TRBJ2-7, the full variable domain is NAGVMQNPRHLVRRRGQEARLRCSPMKGHSHVYWYRQLPEEGLKFMVYLQKENIIDESGMPKERFSAEFPKEGPSILRIQQVVRGDSAAYFCASSPGTGVGEQYFGPGTRLTVT.

The rearrangement links TRBV4-1 to TRBJ2-3; D remains ambiguous. This CDR3 has 17 amino acids. Germline CDR1 and CDR2: MGHRA and YSYEKL. Deletions cut 0 bases from V and 0 bases from J, with 13 bases between. CDR3: CASSQEQRYYSTDTQYF. The CDR3 DNA reads TGCGCCAGCAGCCAAGAACAACGGTACTATAGCACAGATACGCAGTATTTT.

The V gene is TRBV5-5, the J gene TRBJ2-5; D ambiguous. This CDR3 has 15 amino acids. Deletions cut 0 bases from V and 9 bases from J, with 18 bases between. Germline values: CDR1 SGHKS, CDR2 YYEKEE (reference sequence). CDR3 residues: CASSLVYFSVTSQYF. In DNA, the CDR3 is TGTGCCAGCAGCTTGGTATATTTTTCCGTTACATCCCAGTACTTC.

This clone was found once. The chain couples TRBV6-5 to TRBJ2-1; TRBD1 might be the D (6 bases). The germline V gene encodes CDR1 MNHEY and CDR2 SVGAGI. V shed 8 bases and J shed 6 bases, with 14 bases lying between them. The CDR3 is 13 amino acids. DNA of the CDR3: TGTGCCAGCCAGGACAGAACCCCCAATGAGCAGTTCTTC. Residues: CASQDRTPNEQFF.

This chain links TRBV2 with TRBJ1-4; no clear D. V was trimmed by 7 bases and J by 8 bases, leaving 8 bases between them. CDR3 length: 11 amino acids. Germline V gene data show CDR1 as SNHLY and CDR2 as FYNNEI. CDR3 nucleotides: TGTGCCAGCACCTCGACAGAAAAACTGTTTTTT. This sequence encodes CASTSTEKLFF. Combining the CDR3 with reference TRBV2 and TRBJ1-4 gives the whole variable domain EPEVTQTPSHQVTQMGQEVILRCVPISNHLYFYWYRQILGQKVEFLVSFYNNEISEKSEIFDDQFSVERPDGSNFTLKIRSTKLEDSAMYFCASTSTEKLFFGSGTQLSVL.

The genes are TRBV20-1 and TRBJ2-5; a possible D gene is TRBD1 (6 bases). Germline V gene lookup returns CDR1 DFQATT and CDR2 SNEGSKA (reference sequence). The V gene lost 7 bases and the J gene lost 3 bases, with 9 bases spanning the gap. CDR3 size: 11 residues. The CDR3, as DNA: TGCAGTGGACAGGTTGAAGAGACCCAGTACTTC. The encoded protein is CSGQVEETQYF.

The chain carries TRBV30 and TRBJ2-7, with D perhaps TRBD2 (6 bases). With 3 bases removed from V and 4 bases from J, the gap between germline ends came to 13 bases. Per germline, CDR1 GTSNPN and CDR2 SVGIG (reference sequence). The CDR3 runs to 13 residues. The CDR3 spells CAWSPNGGYEQYF. The CDR3 DNA sequence: TGTGCCTGGAGCCCCAACGGGGGTTACGAGCAGTACTTC.

V is TRBV30 and J is TRBJ1-3; unclear D gene. This CDR3 spans 13 amino acids. Germline CDR1 is GTSNPN and CDR2 is SVGIG (reference sequence). The germline V and J ends were trimmed by 0 bases and 6 bases, with 9 bases remaining between them. The DNA for the CDR3 is TGTGCCTGGAGTGTAAACTCCCTAAACACCATATATTTT. Translation gives CAWSVNSLNTIYF.